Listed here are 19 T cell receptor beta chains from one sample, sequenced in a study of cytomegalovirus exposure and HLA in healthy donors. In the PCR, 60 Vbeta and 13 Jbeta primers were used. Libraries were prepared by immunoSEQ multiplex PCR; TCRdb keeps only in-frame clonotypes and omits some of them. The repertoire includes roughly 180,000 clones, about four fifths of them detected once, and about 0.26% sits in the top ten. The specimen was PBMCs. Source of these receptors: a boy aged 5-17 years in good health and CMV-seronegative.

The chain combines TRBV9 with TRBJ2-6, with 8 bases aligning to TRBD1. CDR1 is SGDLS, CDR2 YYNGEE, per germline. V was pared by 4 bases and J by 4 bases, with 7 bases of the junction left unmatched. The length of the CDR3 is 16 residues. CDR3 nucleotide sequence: TGTGCCAGCAGCACTCAGGGGGCGCTAGGGGCCAACGTCCTGACTTTC. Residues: CASSTQGALGANVLTF. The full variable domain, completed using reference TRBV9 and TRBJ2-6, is DSGVTQTPKHLITATGQRVTLRCSPRSGDLSVYWYQQSLDQGLQFLIQYYNGEERAKGNILERFSAQQFPDLHSELNLSSLELGDSALYFCASSTQGALGANVLTFGAGSRLTVL.

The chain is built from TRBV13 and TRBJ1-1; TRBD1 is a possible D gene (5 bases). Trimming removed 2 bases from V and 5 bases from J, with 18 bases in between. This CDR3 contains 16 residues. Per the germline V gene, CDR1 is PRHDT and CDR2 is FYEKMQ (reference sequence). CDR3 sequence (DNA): TGTGCCAGCAGCTTACCTCCCGGGGGAGGAGAGACTGAAGCTTTCTTT. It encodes CASSLPPGGGETEAFF.

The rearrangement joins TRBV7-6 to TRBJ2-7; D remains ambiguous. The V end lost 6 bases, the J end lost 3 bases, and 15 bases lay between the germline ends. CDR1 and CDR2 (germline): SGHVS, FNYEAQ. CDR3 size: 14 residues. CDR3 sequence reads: CASSLRVDDYEQYF. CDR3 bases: TGTGCCAGCAGTCTCCGGGTAGACGACTACGAGCAGTACTTC.

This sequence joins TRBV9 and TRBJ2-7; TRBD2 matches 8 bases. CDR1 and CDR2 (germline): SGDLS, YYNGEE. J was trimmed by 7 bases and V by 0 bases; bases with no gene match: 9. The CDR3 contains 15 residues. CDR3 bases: TGTGCCAGCAGCGTAGGGGGCACCCCGGGGGGGGAGCAGTACTTC. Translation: CASSVGGTPGGEQYF.

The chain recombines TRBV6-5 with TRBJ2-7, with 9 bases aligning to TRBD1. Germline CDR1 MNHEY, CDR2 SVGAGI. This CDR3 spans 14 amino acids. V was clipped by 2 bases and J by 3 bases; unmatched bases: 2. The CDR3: CASSYGQGNYEQYF. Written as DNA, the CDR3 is TGTGCCAGCAGTTACGGACAGGGGAACTACGAGCAGTACTTC.

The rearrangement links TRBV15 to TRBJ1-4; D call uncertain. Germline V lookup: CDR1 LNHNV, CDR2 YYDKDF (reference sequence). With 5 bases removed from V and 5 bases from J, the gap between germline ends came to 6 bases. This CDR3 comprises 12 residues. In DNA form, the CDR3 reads TGTGCCACCAGCTTCTCGAATGAAAAACTGTTTTTT. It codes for CATSFSNEKLFF. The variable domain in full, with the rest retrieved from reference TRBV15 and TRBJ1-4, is DAMVIQNPRYQVTQFGKPVTLSCSQTLNHNVMYWYQQKSSQAPKLLFHYYDKDFNNEADTPDNFQSRRPNTSFCFLDIRSPGLGDTAMYLCATSFSNEKLFFGSGTQLSVL.

The CDR3 DNA reads as TGTGCCAGCAGTGCCGCCGACAGGCCTTCTTACGAGCAGTACTTC. It encodes CASSAADRPSYEQYF. V is TRBV6-6 and J is TRBJ2-7; possibly TRBD1 for D (6 bases). The CDR3 loop spans 15 amino acids. The V and J ends lost 5 bases and 4 bases respectively, with 18 bases between them. Germline CDR1 MNHNY, CDR2 SVGAGI (reference sequence).

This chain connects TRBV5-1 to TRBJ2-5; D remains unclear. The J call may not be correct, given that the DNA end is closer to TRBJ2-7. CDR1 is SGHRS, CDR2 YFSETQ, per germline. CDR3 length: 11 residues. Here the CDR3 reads CASSAGYEQYF. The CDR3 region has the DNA TGCGCCAGCAGCGCAGGCTACGAGCAGTACTTC.

The CDR3 spells CASSSGTSHNEQFF. The CDR3 DNA follows: TGTGCCAGCAGCTCCGGGACTTCACACAATGAGCAGTTCTTC. The chain joins TRBV7-9 to TRBJ2-1, with D perhaps TRBD2 (6 bases). The CDR3 runs to 14 residues. V lost 4 bases, J lost 5 bases, and 12 bases lay in between. Germline CDR1 and CDR2: SEHNR and FQNEAQ (reference sequence).

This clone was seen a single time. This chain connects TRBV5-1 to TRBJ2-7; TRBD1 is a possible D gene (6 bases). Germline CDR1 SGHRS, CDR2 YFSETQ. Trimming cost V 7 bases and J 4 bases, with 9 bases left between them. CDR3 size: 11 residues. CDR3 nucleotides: TGCGCCAGCCGGGACATTTACGAGCAGTACTTC. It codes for CASRDIYEQYF.

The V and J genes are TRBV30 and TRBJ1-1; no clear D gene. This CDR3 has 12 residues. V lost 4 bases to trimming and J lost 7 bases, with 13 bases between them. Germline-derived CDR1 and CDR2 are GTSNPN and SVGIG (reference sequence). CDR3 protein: CAWTQSGSEAFF. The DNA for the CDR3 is TGTGCCTGGACCCAATCCGGTAGTGAAGCTTTCTTT.

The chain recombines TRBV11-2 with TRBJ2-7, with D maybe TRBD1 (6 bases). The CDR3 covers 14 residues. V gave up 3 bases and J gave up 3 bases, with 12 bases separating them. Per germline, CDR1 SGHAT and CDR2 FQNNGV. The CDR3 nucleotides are TGTGCCAGCAGCTTGGGGGACACTATCTACGAGCAGTACTTC. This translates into CASSLGDTIYEQYF. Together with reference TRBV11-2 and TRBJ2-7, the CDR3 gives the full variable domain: EAGVAQSPRYKIIEKRQSVAFWCNPISGHATLYWYQQILGQGPKLLIQFQNNGVVDDSQLPKDRFSAERLKGVDSTLKIQPAKLEDSAVYLCASSLGDTIYEQYFGPGTRLTVT.

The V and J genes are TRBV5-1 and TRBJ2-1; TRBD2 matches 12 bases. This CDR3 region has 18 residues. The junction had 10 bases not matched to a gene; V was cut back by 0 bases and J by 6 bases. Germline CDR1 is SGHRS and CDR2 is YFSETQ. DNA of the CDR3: TGCGCCAGCAGCTTGGATGGGCCCCTAGCGGGGGGGGGCAATGAGCAGTTCTTC. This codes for CASSLDGPLAGGGNEQFF.

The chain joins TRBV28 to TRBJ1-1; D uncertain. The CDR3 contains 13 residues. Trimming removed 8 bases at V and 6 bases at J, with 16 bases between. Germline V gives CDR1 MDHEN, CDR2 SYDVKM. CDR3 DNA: TGTGCCAGCGGCGTCCCTAGGCACGCTGAAGCTTTCTTT. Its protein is CASGVPRHAEAFF.

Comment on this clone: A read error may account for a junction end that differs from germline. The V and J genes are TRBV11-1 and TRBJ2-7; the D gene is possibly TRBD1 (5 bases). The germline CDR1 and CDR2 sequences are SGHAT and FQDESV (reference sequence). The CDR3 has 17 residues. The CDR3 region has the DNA TGTGCCGGCAGCCAGGGTGGTCTTCGGGCATATATGGGCGAGCAGTACTTC. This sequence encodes CAGSQGGLRAYMGEQYF.

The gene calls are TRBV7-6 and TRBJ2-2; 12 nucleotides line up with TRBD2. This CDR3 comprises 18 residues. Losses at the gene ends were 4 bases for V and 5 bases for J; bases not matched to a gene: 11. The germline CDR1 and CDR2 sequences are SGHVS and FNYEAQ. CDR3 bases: TGTGCCAGCAGCTCTTCGACTAGCGGGAGCGGGAGGACCGGGGAGCTGTTTTTT. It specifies CASSSSTSGSGRTGELFF.

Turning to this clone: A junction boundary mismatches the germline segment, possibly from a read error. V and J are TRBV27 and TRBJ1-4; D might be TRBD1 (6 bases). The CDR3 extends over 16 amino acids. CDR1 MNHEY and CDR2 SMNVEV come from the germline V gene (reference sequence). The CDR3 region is CASSSRMGADNQKLFF. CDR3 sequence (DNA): TGTGCCAGCAGTTCCCGCATGGGGGCGGATAATCAAAAACTGTTTTTT. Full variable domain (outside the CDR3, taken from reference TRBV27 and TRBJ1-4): EAQVTQNPRYLITVTGKKLTVTCSQNMNHEYMSWYRQDPGLGLRQIYYSMNVEVTDKGDVPEGYKVSRKEKRNFPLILESPSPNQTSLYFCASSSRMGADNQKLFFGSGTQLSVL.

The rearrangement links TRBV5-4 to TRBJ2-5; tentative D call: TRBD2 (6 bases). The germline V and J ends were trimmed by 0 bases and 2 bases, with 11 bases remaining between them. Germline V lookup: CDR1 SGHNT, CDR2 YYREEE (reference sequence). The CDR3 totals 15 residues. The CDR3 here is CASSLDWGDQETQYF. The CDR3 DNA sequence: TGTGCCAGCAGCTTGGATTGGGGGGATCAAGAGACCCAGTACTTC. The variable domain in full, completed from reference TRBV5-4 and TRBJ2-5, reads ETGVTQSPTHLIKTRGQQVTLRCSSQSGHNTVSWYQQALGQGPQFIFQYYREEENGRGNFPPRFSGLQFPNYSSELNVNALELDDSALYLCASSLDWGDQETQYFGPGTRLLVL.

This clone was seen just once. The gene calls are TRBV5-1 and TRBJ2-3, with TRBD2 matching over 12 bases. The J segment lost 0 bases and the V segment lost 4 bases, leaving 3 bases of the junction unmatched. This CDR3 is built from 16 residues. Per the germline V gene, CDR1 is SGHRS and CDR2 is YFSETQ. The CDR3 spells CASSPGTSGSTDTQYF. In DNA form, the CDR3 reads TGCGCCAGCAGCCCTGGGACTAGCGGGAGCACAGATACGCAGTATTTT.